The rows below give T cell receptor beta chains drawn from one sample of a study of human T cells and chemical hapten exposure. Using its own MiXCR run on the RACE reads, TCRdb lists one record per CDR3 protein. The sample lists 75,000 to 90,000 distinct CDR3 sequences, about 6.8% occurring once. This material consisted of whole blood, taken in connection with sensitization to the hapten diphenylcyclopropenone (DPC). The receptors were gathered from a woman younger than 45 with alopecia areata. Some clones in this sample may be carry-over from other donors' samples. The CDR3 runs from the conserved cysteine through the conserved F or W. A D gene is named only where the DNA matches it firmly. Clone size appears in some rows only: once, few, many, or a class for an expanded clone.

d_call: TRBD2; clone_size: many; j_call: TRBJ2-2; cdr3_length: 15; v_call: TRBV7-2; cdr3_nt: TGTGCCAGCAGCGAGGGACTAATAAACACCGGGGAGCTGTTTTTT; cdr3_aa: CASSEGLINTGELFF
d_call: NA; clone_size: many; j_call: TRBJ1-2; cdr3_length: 14; v_call: TRBV20-1; cdr3_nt: TGCAGTGCTAGCGTTTTGGGCAGTTCCTATGGCTACACCTTC; cdr3_aa: CSASVLGSSYGYTF
d_call: TRBD1; clone_size: NA; j_call: TRBJ1-1; cdr3_length: 19; v_call: TRBV28; cdr3_nt: TGTGCCAGCACCGTCACTCTCAGACAGGGTCCTGATTTGAACACTGAAGCTTTCTTT; cdr3_aa: CASTVTLRQGPDLNTEAFF
d_call: NA; clone_size: many; j_call: TRBJ1-4; cdr3_length: 17; v_call: TRBV12-3/TRBV12-4; cdr3_nt: TGTGCCAGCAGTCCCCAGCTTTCATGGGGGACTAATGAAAAACTGTTTTTT; cdr3_aa: CASSPQLSWGTNEKLFF
d_call: NA; clone_size: NA; j_call: TRBJ1-1; cdr3_length: 14; v_call: TRBV12-3/TRBV12-4; cdr3_nt: TGTGCCAGCAGTTTGATGGACGGGAACACTGAAGCTTTCTTT; cdr3_aa: CASSLMDGNTEAFF
d_call: NA; clone_size: few; j_call: TRBJ2-3; cdr3_length: 17; v_call: TRBV7-9; cdr3_nt: TGTGCCAGCAGAAATCTACTGGATAAGCAAAGCACAGATACGCAGTATTTT; cdr3_aa: CASRNLLDKQSTDTQYF
d_call: NA; clone_size: few; j_call: TRBJ1-2; cdr3_length: 14; v_call: TRBV20-1; cdr3_nt: TGCAGTGCTAGGGCCAGCCAGGGGTTCTATGGCTACACCTTC; cdr3_aa: CSARASQGFYGYTF
d_call: NA; clone_size: many; j_call: TRBJ2-7; cdr3_length: 9; v_call: TRBV5-1; cdr3_nt: TGCGCCATGGAGACCTGGGGGTACTTC; cdr3_aa: CAMETWGYF
d_call: NA; clone_size: NA; j_call: TRBJ2-3; cdr3_length: 13; v_call: TRBV6-6; cdr3_nt: TGTGCCAGCACGTCCTTTCCCACAGATACGCAGTATTTT; cdr3_aa: CASTSFPTDTQYF
d_call: NA; clone_size: many; j_call: TRBJ1-3; cdr3_length: 11; v_call: TRBV20-1; cdr3_nt: TGCAGTGCTCTGACAGGAAACACCATATATTTT; cdr3_aa: CSALTGNTIYF
d_call: NA; clone_size: NA; j_call: TRBJ2-3; cdr3_length: 16; v_call: TRBV11-2; cdr3_nt: TGTGCCAGCAGCCTACACTGGAGTTCTAGCACAGATACGCAGTATTTT; cdr3_aa: CASSLHWSSSTDTQYF
d_call: NA; clone_size: NA; j_call: TRBJ2-3; cdr3_length: 16; v_call: TRBV7-9; cdr3_nt: TGTGCCAGCAGCTTCGATGGCGGCTTTCCCACAGATACGCAGTATTTT; cdr3_aa: CASSFDGGFPTDTQYF
d_call: TRBD1; clone_size: many; j_call: TRBJ2-3; cdr3_length: 16; v_call: TRBV5-1; cdr3_nt: TGCGCCAGCAGCTCAGGGGGCACTTCCGTCACAGATACGCAGTATTTT; cdr3_aa: CASSSGGTSVTDTQYF
d_call: NA; clone_size: few; j_call: TRBJ1-5; cdr3_length: 11; v_call: TRBV12-3/TRBV12-4; cdr3_nt: TGTGCCAGCAGTTTTTCTCAGCCCCAGCATTTT; cdr3_aa: CASSFSQPQHF
d_call: NA; clone_size: NA; j_call: TRBJ2-2; cdr3_length: 15; v_call: TRBV20-1; cdr3_nt: TGCAGTGCTTCCTGGGACGAGACGCCCCCCGGGGAGCTGTTTTTT; cdr3_aa: CSASWDETPPGELFF
d_call: TRBD2; clone_size: NA; j_call: TRBJ2-1; cdr3_length: 16; v_call: TRBV29-1; cdr3_nt: TGCAGCGTTGAAGATCAGCGCGGGAGCTCCTACAATGAGCAGTTCTTC; cdr3_aa: CSVEDQRGSSYNEQFF
d_call: NA; clone_size: many; j_call: TRBJ1-5; cdr3_length: 16; v_call: TRBV12-3/TRBV12-4; cdr3_nt: TGTGCCAGCAGTGGGCTGGGCGGGGGGAGCAATCAGCCCCAGCATTTT; cdr3_aa: CASSGLGGGSNQPQHF
d_call: NA; clone_size: NA; j_call: TRBJ1-5; cdr3_length: 16; v_call: TRBV12-3/TRBV12-4; cdr3_nt: TGTGCCAGCAGTTTGCTCTCTCCCGGGGAAAATCACCCCCAGCATTTT; cdr3_aa: CASSLLSPGENHPQHF
d_call: NA; clone_size: few; j_call: TRBJ2-5; cdr3_length: 15; v_call: TRBV10-3; cdr3_nt: TGTGCCATCAGTGAGTCAAGGACCCCAGTGGGGACCCAGTACTTC; cdr3_aa: CAISESRTPVGTQYF
d_call: TRBD1; clone_size: few; j_call: TRBJ1-3; cdr3_length: 13; v_call: TRBV20-1; cdr3_nt: TGCAGTGCACATACAGGGGCTGGAAACACCATATATTTT; cdr3_aa: CSAHTGAGNTIYF
d_call: NA; clone_size: many; j_call: TRBJ1-1; cdr3_length: 15; v_call: TRBV29-1; cdr3_nt: TGCAGCTTAACACCGGGCCCCTCGATGAACACTGAAGCTTTCTTT; cdr3_aa: CSLTPGPSMNTEAFF
d_call: NA; clone_size: many; j_call: TRBJ1-1; cdr3_length: 14; v_call: TRBV5-1; cdr3_nt: TGCGCCAGCAGCTTGGGGACATCTAACACTGAAGCTTTCTTT; cdr3_aa: CASSLGTSNTEAFF
d_call: TRBD1; clone_size: many; j_call: TRBJ2-4; cdr3_length: 17; v_call: TRBV6-1; cdr3_nt: TGTGCCAGCGAAGGACAGGGGGCTAGCGGGCCTCAAGGGGCTCAGTACTTC; cdr3_aa: CASEGQGASGPQGAQYF
d_call: NA; clone_size: few; j_call: TRBJ1-6; cdr3_length: 16; v_call: TRBV13; cdr3_nt: TGTGCCAGCAGCCCCCGACTCGGTACCTATAATTCACCCCTCCACTTT; cdr3_aa: CASSPRLGTYNSPLHF
d_call: NA; clone_size: many; j_call: TRBJ2-5; cdr3_length: 12; v_call: TRBV29-1; cdr3_nt: TGCAGCGTTTTTGGCGGGGAAGAGACCCAGTACTTC; cdr3_aa: CSVFGGEETQYF
d_call: TRBD1; clone_size: few; j_call: TRBJ1-1; cdr3_length: 14; v_call: TRBV6-1; cdr3_nt: TGTGCCGTTAGACAGGGTTCCGGTCCCACTGAAGCTTTCTTT; cdr3_aa: CAVRQGSGPTEAFF
d_call: NA; clone_size: many; j_call: TRBJ2-7; cdr3_length: 14; v_call: TRBV5-5; cdr3_nt: TGTGCCAGCAGCGGAATCAGGGTTGCTGGCGAGCAGTACTTC; cdr3_aa: CASSGIRVAGEQYF
d_call: NA; clone_size: NA; j_call: TRBJ1-2; cdr3_length: 13; v_call: TRBV12-3/TRBV12-4; cdr3_nt: TGTGCCAGCAGCGTAGGACAGAGCTATGGCTACACCTTC; cdr3_aa: CASSVGQSYGYTF
d_call: NA; clone_size: many; j_call: TRBJ1-1; cdr3_length: 16; v_call: TRBV10-2; cdr3_nt: TGCGCCAGCGGAGGAGAAGTGGTCTTGGCGAACACTGAAGCTTTCTTT; cdr3_aa: CASGGEVVLANTEAFF
d_call: NA; clone_size: many; j_call: TRBJ2-3; cdr3_length: 14; v_call: TRBV11-2; cdr3_nt: TGTGCCAGCAGCTTTGGCGCGAACCCAGATACGCAGTATTTT; cdr3_aa: CASSFGANPDTQYF